This TCR beta chain stems from a study of blood T cells in healthy people across ages (dated by TCRdb to between 2014 and 2017). Regarding the study in general: In model experiments, template switching captured roughly one uniquely barcoded TCR beta cDNA molecule for every two T cells. The study measured age-related changes in TCR beta repertoire diversity using deep sequencing normalized with unique cDNA molecular identifiers. Donors were grouped into four age groups: young (average roughly 15 years), middle-aged (roughly 38), aged (around 66) and long-lived (less than 85). To avoid experimental bias, donors of different ages were spread randomly across the sequencing lanes. The study analyzed two additional independent replicas of 1 million unique cDNA reads from the same blood draw for two donors, one aged 18 to 30 and one aged 80 or older. On the study overall, not on this receptor specifically: Observed TCR beta diversity correlated strongly with the percentage of naive T cells measured by flow cytometry. Observed TCR beta diversity per million T cells fell roughly linearly with age, and a significant reduction was already apparent by age approximately 41. Estimates of total diversity based on one million sequenced T cells were regarded as lower bounds and as underestimates. Because profiling used bulk unsorted PBMCs, naive and antigen-experienced compartments could not be compared conclusively. Compared with the aged group, the long-lived group had more naive CD4+ T cells, fewer expanded clones and increased TCR diversity, suggesting age selection. Because the CMV infection status of the donors was unknown, age-related changes in expanded clonotypes may potentially have been confounded.

This clonotype was recorded a few times. The antigen it binds to is not known. No base-level quality is on record; no much larger clone is a single base apart. The CDR3, cysteine through phenylalanine, is 12 amino acids long. This entry keeps only the CDR3 DNA: 36 bases, framed from base 1. Trimming costs V 3 bases and J 10 bases, and their ends lie 12 bases apart. Libraries came from 5' RACE. Instrument used: Illumina HiSeq 2500. A second PCR of roughly 6 to 11 cycles was performed with a sample-barcoded 5' primer and a J-beta primer mix. Each TCR beta cDNA molecule received a unique molecular identifier from a template-switch 5' adaptor carrying 12 random nucleotides. Each sample yielded at least 2.5 million CDR3-containing paired-end reads. All of the RNA was converted into first-strand cDNA using the Mint cDNA synthesis kit, with a TRBC-specific oligonucleotide serving as the primer. After uracil-DNA glycosylase treatment, a first 18-cycle PCR used universal primers M1SS and BC2_uni_R on all cDNA. Regarding the original processing steps: For normalization, 1 million high-quality reads, each with a distinct molecular identifier, were randomly selected from each sample. Instead of being binned into consensus sequences, reads that shared molecular identifiers were thrown out. MiTCR, with a Q25 quality threshold and the strictest error-elimination algorithm, was used for CDR3 identification, clonotype clustering and error correction. Lower-bound total TCR beta diversity was estimated with a nonparametric unseen species model using Euler transformation. The public reads were run again by TCRdb, first through fastp at Q25 and then through MiXCR, and only productive beta chains were kept. Entries that share a CDR3 protein sequence are merged under the most common genes and DNA. The V and J calls and clone size come from TCRdb's table, not from the authors' own analysis. Counted in this sample were roughly 900,000 distinct CDR3 sequences; 40% to 60% of them appeared once. The ten largest make up 10% to 15% of the sample.

Systemically healthy Caucasian individuals from Russia, some 40 in total and aged roughly 6 to 100 years, were included as donors. Ten milliliters of peripheral blood were drawn from each donor into EDTA-treated Vacutainer tubes. Ficoll-Paque density-gradient centrifugation was used to isolate PBMCs, with at least 7 million per sample. Trizol reagent was used to extract total RNA from PBMCs, with at least 5 micrograms per sample. For every donor, an aliquot of PBMCs went through flow cytometry to measure the percentages of naive CD45RAhigh/CD27high T cells. The sample comprised blood. The sequence links TRBV12-3 or TRBV12-4 to TRBJ1-1; the D gene lacks a confident call. The source of this sequence is a man aged 30 to 45 in good health. The base sequence is TGTGCCAGCAGTTTTAGGAGGTCGGCAGCTTTCTTT. The encoded protein is CASSFRRSAAFF.